This TCR beta chain was identified during a study of control samples from healthy donors and cancer patients. Sequencing was performed with immunoSEQ multiplex PCR; in TCRdb, only in-frame clones are kept and a portion is missing. The sample yields 100,000 to 150,000 clones, around 93% seen once. This CDR3 is built from 15 residues. Germline-derived CDR1 and CDR2 are LGHDT and YNNKEL (reference sequence). Unmatched junction bases numbered 6, after V lost 4 bases and J lost 4 bases. The TCR originated in a man younger than 30 in good health. The sequenced sample consisted of blood. This chain connects TRBV3-1 (or the pseudogene TRBV3-2) to TRBJ1-3; TRBD1 matches 8 bases. The CDR3: CASSPRTGSGNTIYF. DNA of the CDR3: TGTGCCAGCAGCCCGCGGACAGGGTCCGGAAACACCATATATTTT.